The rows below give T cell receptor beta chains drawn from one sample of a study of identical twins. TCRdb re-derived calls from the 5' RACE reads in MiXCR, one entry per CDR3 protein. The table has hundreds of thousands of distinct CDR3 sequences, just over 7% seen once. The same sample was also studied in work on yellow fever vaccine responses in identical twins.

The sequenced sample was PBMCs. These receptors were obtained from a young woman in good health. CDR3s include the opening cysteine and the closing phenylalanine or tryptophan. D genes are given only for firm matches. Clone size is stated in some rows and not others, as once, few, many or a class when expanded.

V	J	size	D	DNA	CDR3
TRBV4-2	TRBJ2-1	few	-	TGTGCCAGCAGCCAAGAGGTGGGGGTTTACAATGAGCAGTTCTTC	CASSQEVGVYNEQFF
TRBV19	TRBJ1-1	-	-	TGTGCCAGTAGTAAATCTGGAGACACTGAAGCTTTCTTT	CASSKSGDTEAFF
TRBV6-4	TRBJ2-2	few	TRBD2	TGTGCCAGCAGTGAAATCGGGACTAGTAGCACCGGGGAGCTGTTTTTT	CASSEIGTSSTGELFF
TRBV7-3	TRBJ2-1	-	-	TGTGCCAGCAGCTTAACAGGACTACTATCGGATGAGCAGTTCTTC	CASSLTGLLSDEQFF
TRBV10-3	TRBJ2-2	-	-	TGTGCCATCAGTGAGTCGACTAGTCCCACCGGGGAGCTGTTTTTT	CAISESTSPTGELFF
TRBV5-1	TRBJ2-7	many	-	TGCGCCAGCAGCTTGGACACGGGGAGCTACGAGCAGTACTTC	CASSLDTGSYEQYF
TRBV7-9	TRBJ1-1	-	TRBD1	TGTGCCAGCAGCCTATCCGACAGGGGGCTGGAGAACACTGAAGCTTTCTTT	CASSLSDRGLENTEAFF
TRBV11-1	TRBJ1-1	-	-	TGTGCCAGCAGCCCTAGGTTAGGGGGGTTGAACACTGAAGCTTTCTTT	CASSPRLGGLNTEAFF
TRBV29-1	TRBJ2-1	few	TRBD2	TGCAGCACCCTTTTAGCGGGAGGGATCCTCTCCTACAATGAGCAGTTCTTC	CSTLLAGGILSYNEQFF
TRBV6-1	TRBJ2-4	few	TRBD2	TGTGCCAGCAGCCCTGTTAGCGGGAGGGCCTTCCAGTCGGGAAACATTCAGTACTTC	CASSPVSGRAFQSGNIQYF
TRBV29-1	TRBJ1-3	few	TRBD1	TGCAGCGTAGGGGACAGGTCCGCGTGGGACACCATATATTTT	CSVGDRSAWDTIYF
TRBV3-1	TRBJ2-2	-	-	TGTGCCAGCATGGAATCGAACACCGGGGAGCTGTTTTTT	CASMESNTGELFF
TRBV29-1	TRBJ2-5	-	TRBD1	TGCAGCGTACAGGGGGGAGAGACCCAGTACTTC	CSVQGGETQYF
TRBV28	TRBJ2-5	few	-	TGTGCCAGCAGTTTACAGGGGTGGGGAGAGACCCAGTACTTC	CASSLQGWGETQYF
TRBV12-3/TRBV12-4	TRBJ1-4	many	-	TGTGCCAGCAGTTCCGCCGAAGCCTTACCGGGAAAACTGTTTTTT	CASSSAEALPGKLFF
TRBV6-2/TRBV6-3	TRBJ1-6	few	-	TGTGCCAGCAGTTACGAACTCCTCAATTCACCCCTCCACTTT	CASSYELLNSPLHF
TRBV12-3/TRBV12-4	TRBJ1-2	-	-	TGTGCCAGCAGTTTGTATACAGGCGTTAACTATGGCTACACCTTC	CASSLYTGVNYGYTF
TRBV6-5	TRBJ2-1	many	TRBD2	TGTGCCAGCAGTTACGTCCGCGGGGGGGCCTACAATGAGCAGTTCTTC	CASSYVRGGAYNEQFF
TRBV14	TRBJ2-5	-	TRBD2	TGTGCCAGCAGCTTTCTAGCGGCTAAAGAGACCCAGTACTTC	CASSFLAAKETQYF
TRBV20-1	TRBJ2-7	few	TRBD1	TGCAGTGCTAGACCCTACCCGGGACAGGGGGTTTACGAGCAGTACTTC	CSARPYPGQGVYEQYF
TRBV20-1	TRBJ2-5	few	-	TGCAGTGCTAGAGGGGTAGCGGAGCCCCAAGAGACCCAGTACTTC	CSARGVAEPQETQYF
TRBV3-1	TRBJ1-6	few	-	TGTGCCAGCAGCCAGGGGGAGGTCTATAATTCACCCCTCCACTTT	CASSQGEVYNSPLHF
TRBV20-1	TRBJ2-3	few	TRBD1	TGCAGCCGACAGGGCCCCGATACGCAGTATTTT	CSRQGPDTQYF
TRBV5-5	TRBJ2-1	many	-	TGTGCCAGCAGTCTACCCTCCTACAATGAGCAGTTCTTC	CASSLPSYNEQFF
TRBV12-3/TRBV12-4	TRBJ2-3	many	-	TGTGCCAGCACCGAGGGAGATACGCAGTATTTT	CASTEGDTQYF
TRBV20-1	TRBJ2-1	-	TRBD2	TGCAGTGCCCGGGAAGGGCAGCGGGAGGGGTATGAGCAGTTCTTC	CSAREGQREGYEQFF
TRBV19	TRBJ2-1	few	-	TGTGCCAGTAGCCCCGGGACTGGGGAGCAGTTCTTC	CASSPGTGEQFF
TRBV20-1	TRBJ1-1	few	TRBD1	TGCAGTGCTCACCCCGTTGACAGGGGTGACACTGAAGCTTTCTTT	CSAHPVDRGDTEAFF
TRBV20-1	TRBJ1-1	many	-	TGCAGTGCCGAAGCTGGACAGTGGAACACTGAAGCTTTCTTT	CSAEAGQWNTEAFF
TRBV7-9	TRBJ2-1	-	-	TGTGCCAGCATATTTGGGAACTACAATGAGCAGTTCTTC	CASIFGNYNEQFF
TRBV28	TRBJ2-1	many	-	TGTGCCAGCAGTTGGGGGGGCAGGGGGCTCGGGTTGCAGTTCTTC	CASSWGGRGLGLQFF
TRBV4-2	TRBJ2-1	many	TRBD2	TGTGCCAGCAGCCAAGAGACTAGCGGGAGCAATGAGCAGTTCTTC	CASSQETSGSNEQFF
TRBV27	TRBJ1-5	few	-	TGTGCCAGCAGTTTATCTGTTAGCAATCAGCCCCAGCATTTT	CASSLSVSNQPQHF
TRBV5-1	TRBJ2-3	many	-	TGCGCCAGCAGAGTACGCCCCGCCGTAGATACGCAGTATTTT	CASRVRPAVDTQYF
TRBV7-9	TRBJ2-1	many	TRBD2	TGTGCCAGCAGCTCAGGGACTAGCAATGAGCAGTTCTTC	CASSSGTSNEQFF
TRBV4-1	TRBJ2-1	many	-	TGCGCCAGCAGCCCCACGGGTCCTTCCTACAATGAGCAGTTCTTC	CASSPTGPSYNEQFF
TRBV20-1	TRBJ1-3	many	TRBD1	TGCAGTGCTTCCAGGGGGAACACCATATATTTT	CSASRGNTIYF